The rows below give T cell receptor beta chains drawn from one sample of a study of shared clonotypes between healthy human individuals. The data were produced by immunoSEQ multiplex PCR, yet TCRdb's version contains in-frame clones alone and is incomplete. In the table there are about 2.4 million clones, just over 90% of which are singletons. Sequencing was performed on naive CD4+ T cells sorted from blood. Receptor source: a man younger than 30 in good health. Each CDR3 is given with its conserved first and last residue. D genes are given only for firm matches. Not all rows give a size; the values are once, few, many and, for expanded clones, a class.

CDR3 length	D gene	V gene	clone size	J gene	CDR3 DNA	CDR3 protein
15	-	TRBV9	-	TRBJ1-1	TGTGCCAGCAGCCCAAACGACTTCCTGAACACTGAAGCTTTCTTT	CASSPNDFLNTEAFF
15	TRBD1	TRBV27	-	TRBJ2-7	TGTGCCAGCAGTTTATCGTACGGACAGGGCTACGAGCAGTACTTC	CASSLSYGQGYEQYF
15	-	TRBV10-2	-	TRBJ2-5	TGCGCCAGCAGAGAGGGGACTTCCGGGGGAGAGACCCAGTACTTC	CASREGTSGGETQYF
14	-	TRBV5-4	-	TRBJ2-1	TGTGCCAGCAGCTCCCTCGGGGACTACAATGAGCAGTTCTTC	CASSSLGDYNEQFF
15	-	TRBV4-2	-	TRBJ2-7	TGTGCCAGCAGCCAACGAGCGGGCCAAACCTACGAGCAGTACTTC	CASSQRAGQTYEQYF
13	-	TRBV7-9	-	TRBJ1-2	TGTGCCAGCAGTGTGGGCACTAACTATGGCTACACCTTC	CASSVGTNYGYTF
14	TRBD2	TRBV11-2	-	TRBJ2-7	TGTGCCAGCAGCTTTACTAGCGGACACTACTGGCAGTACTTC	CASSFTSGHYWQYF
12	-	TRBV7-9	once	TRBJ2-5	TGTGCCAGCAGCTTCGAGTTTCTGGGGCAGTACTTC	CASSFEFLGQYF
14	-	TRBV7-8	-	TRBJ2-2	TGTGCCAGCGTGGGGGTCGCGGGTACCGGGGAGCTGTTTTTT	CASVGVAGTGELFF
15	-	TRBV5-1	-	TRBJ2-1	TGCGCCAGCAGCTACCGATCCTCAAACTTCAATGAGCAGTTCTTC	CASSYRSSNFNEQFF
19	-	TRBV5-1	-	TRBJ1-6	TGCGCCAGCAGCTTGGACCTAAAACTGATTGAGGGGGGTGATTCACCCCTCCACTTT	CASSLDLKLIEGGDSPLHF
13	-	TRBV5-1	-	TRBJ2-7	TGCGCCAGCAGCGCGACACTAACCTACGAGCAGTACTTC	CASSATLTYEQYF
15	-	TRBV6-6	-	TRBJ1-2	TGTGCCAGCAGTTACTCGAGTGGGGGGGCCGGAGGCTACACCTTC	CASSYSSGGAGGYTF
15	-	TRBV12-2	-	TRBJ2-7	TGTGCAAGTCGCTTAGCGCGTTCACAGCCCTACGAGCAGTACTTC	CASRLARSQPYEQYF
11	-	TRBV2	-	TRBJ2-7	TGTGCCAGCAGAAACAGCTACGAGCAGTACTTC	CASRNSYEQYF
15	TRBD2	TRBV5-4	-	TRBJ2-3	TGTGCCAGCAGCTTGCTGGCGGGAGGGGAAGATACGCAGTATTTT	CASSLLAGGEDTQYF
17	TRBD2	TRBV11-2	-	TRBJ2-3	TGTGCCAGCAGCCGATCGGGACTAGCGTCGATTACAGATACGCAGTATTTT	CASSRSGLASITDTQYF
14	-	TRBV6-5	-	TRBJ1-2	TGTGCCAGCAGAGACCCCGGGGAAAACTATGGCTACACCTTC	CASRDPGENYGYTF
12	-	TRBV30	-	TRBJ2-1	TGTGCCTGGAGCATGACCAGGAATGAGCAGTTCTTC	CAWSMTRNEQFF
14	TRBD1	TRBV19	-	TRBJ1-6	TGTGCCAGTAGATCCGGGACAGGATATTCACCCCTCCACTTT	CASRSGTGYSPLHF
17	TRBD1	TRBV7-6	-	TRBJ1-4	TGTGCCAGCAGCCGGAACAGGGGGCCGGTGACTAATGAAAAACTGTTTTTT	CASSRNRGPVTNEKLFF
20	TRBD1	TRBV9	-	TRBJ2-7	TGTGCCAGCAGCGTAGTCCCAGGCCACCCGACAGGGCGAACATGGGGGGAGCAGTACTTC	CASSVVPGHPTGRTWGEQYF
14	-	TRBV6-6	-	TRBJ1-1	TGTGCCAGCAGTTACTCGATTCCGGACACTGAAGCTTTCTTT	CASSYSIPDTEAFF
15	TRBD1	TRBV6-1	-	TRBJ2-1	TGTGCCAGCAGTGAAGCGGGACAGTCCTACAATGAGCAGTTCTTC	CASSEAGQSYNEQFF
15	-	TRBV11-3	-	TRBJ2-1	TGTGCCAGCAGCCCAGGCGGGATCTCCTACAATGAGCAGTTCTTC	CASSPGGISYNEQFF
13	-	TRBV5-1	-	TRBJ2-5	TGCGCCAGCAGCGGGGGACTTCAAGAGACCCAGTACTTC	CASSGGLQETQYF
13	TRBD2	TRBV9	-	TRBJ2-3	TGTGCCAGTGGACTAGCGGGCACAGATACGCAGTATTTT	CASGLAGTDTQYF
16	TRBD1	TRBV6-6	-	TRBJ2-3	TGTGCCAGCAGTTTGGGACAGGGACCTAGCACAGATACGCAGTATTTT	CASSLGQGPSTDTQYF
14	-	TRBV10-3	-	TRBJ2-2	TGTGCCATCAGTGAGTCGAGGTCGGGCCAGGAGCTGTTTTTT	CAISESRSGQELFF
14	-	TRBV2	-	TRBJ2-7	TGTGCCAGCAGTGAAGCAGTCGCCCCCTACGAGCAGTACTTC	CASSEAVAPYEQYF
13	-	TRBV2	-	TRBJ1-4	TGTGCCAGCAACACACTCCCTAATGAAAAACTGTTTTTT	CASNTLPNEKLFF
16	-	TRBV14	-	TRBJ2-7	TGTGCCAGCAGCCAAGTTACAGGATCCAGCTCCTACGAGCAGTACTTC	CASSQVTGSSSYEQYF
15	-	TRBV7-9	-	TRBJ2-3	TGTGCCAGCAGCTCCGCTGCGGGGGCAACAGATACGCAGTATTTT	CASSSAAGATDTQYF
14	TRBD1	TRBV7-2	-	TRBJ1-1	TGTGCCAGCAGCCAAGCAGGGGGCCTCACTGAAGCTTTCTTT	CASSQAGGLTEAFF
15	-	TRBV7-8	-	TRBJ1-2	TGTGCCAGCAGTAACCAACAGGAGGCTTACTATGGCTACACCTTC	CASSNQQEAYYGYTF
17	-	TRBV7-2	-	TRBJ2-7	TGTGCCAGCAGCTTAGCGTGGGGGGCTCGTACTCCCTACGAGCAGTACTTC	CASSLAWGARTPYEQYF
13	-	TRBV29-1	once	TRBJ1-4	TGCAGCGCTTCAGGGGCTACTGGTGTCGAACTGTTTTTT	CSASGATGVELFF
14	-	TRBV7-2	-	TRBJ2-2	TGTGCCAGCACCGACAGGTCGAACACCGGGGAGCTGTTTTTT	CASTDRSNTGELFF
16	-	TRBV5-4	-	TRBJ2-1	TGTGCCAGCAGCTTGCCGGGAGTAGCGGCCTACAATGAGCAGTTCTTC	CASSLPGVAAYNEQFF
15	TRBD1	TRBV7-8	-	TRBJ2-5	TGTGCCAGCAGCCGTGGGGACAGCCTCCAAGAGACCCAGTACTTC	CASSRGDSLQETQYF